The present entry profiles one T cell receptor (beta chain) with its context. From germline, CDR1 is DFQATT and CDR2 SNEGSKA (reference sequence). This CDR3 spans 15 amino acids. V lost 6 bases to trimming and J lost 7 bases; unmatched junction nucleotides: 10. The sample is drawn from a study of early T cells in non-severe SARS-CoV-2 infection. TCRdb re-called the 5' RACE reads with MiXCR, one entry per CDR3 protein. The sample holds about 80,000 distinct CDR3 sequences, about 12% seen once. Specimen: whole blood. V and J are TRBV20-1 and TRBJ1-6, with 9 bases fitting TRBD1. The sequence was collected from an adult who was a healthcare worker with PCR-confirmed SARS-CoV-2 infection or an uninfected control (not recorded which). The CDR3 loop is CSARDSGTGNSPLHF. CDR3 bases: TGCAGTGCGCGGGACTCGGGGACAGGGAATTCACCCCTCCACTTT.